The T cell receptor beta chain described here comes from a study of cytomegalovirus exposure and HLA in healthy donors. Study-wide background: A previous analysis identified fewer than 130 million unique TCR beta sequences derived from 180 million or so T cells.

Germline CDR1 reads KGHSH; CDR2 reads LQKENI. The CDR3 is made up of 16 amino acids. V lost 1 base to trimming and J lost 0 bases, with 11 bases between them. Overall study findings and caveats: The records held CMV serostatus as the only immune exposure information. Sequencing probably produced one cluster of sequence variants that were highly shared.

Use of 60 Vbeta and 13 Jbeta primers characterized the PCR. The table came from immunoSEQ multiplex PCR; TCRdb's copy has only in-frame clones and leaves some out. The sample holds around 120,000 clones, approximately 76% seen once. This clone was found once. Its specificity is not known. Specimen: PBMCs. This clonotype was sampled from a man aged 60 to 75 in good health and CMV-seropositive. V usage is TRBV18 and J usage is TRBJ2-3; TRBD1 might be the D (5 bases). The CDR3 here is CASSPRQISSTDTQYF. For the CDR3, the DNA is TGTGCCAGCTCACCACGACAGATCTCTAGCACAGATACGCAGTATTTT.